These 14 T cell receptor beta chains share one sample of origin, sequenced in a study of cytomegalovirus exposure and HLA in healthy donors. The PCR used 60 Vbeta and 13 Jbeta primers. Profiled with immunoSEQ multiplex PCR; TCRdb holds only in-frame clones, not every one. The table records fewer than 250,000 clones, about 85% of them present only once. Sequencing was performed on PBMCs. The receptors stem from a male donor in good health and CMV-seropositive.

This chain links TRBV7-9 with TRBJ1-6, with a tentative D call TRBD1 (6 bases). CDR1 SEHNR and CDR2 FQNEAQ come from the germline V gene (reference sequence). Trimming cost V 11 bases and J 7 bases, with 18 bases left between them. This CDR3 spans 14 amino acids. CDR3 DNA sequence: TGTGCCGGAAGGGGGTCGGGGACCAATTCACCCCTCCACTTT. It is translated as CAGRGSGTNSPLHF.

The V and J genes are TRBV30 and TRBJ1-2; 11 bases are a match to TRBD1. The length of the CDR3 is 16 residues. J lost 8 bases, V lost 3 bases, and 14 bases had no gene match. Germline V gives CDR1 GTSNPN, CDR2 SVGIG (reference sequence). The CDR3 loop reads CAWSLSGTGGSLGYTF. CDR3 DNA: TGTGCCTGGAGCTTGAGCGGGACAGGGGGTTCCCTAGGCTACACCTTC.

The chain carries TRBV11-3 and TRBJ2-5, with 7 bases matching TRBD2. V was clipped by 4 bases and J by 2 bases; unmatched bases: 4. Germline CDR1 SGHNT, CDR2 YENEEA. The CDR3 sequence is 14 residues long. The chain's CDR3 is CASSSLAEQETQYF. For the CDR3, the DNA is TGTGCCAGCAGCTCCCTAGCGGAGCAAGAGACCCAGTACTTC.

V is TRBV28 and J is TRBJ1-5; D gene unclear. V dropped 3 bases and J dropped 4 bases, with 13 bases sitting between them. Germline-derived CDR1 and CDR2 are MDHEN and SYDVKM. The CDR3 spans 15 residues. The CDR3 DNA follows: TGTGCCAGCAGTTTCTTCGATAGATTGAATCAGCCCCAGCATTTT. It specifies CASSFFDRLNQPQHF.

The V gene is TRBV27, the J gene TRBJ2-1, with a possible D match to TRBD1 (6 bases). The ends were cut back, 0 bases at V and 2 bases at J, with 8 bases in the middle. Germline CDR1 MNHEY, CDR2 SMNVEV (reference sequence). CDR3 length: 15 amino acids. Here the CDR3 reads CASSLSGGTYNEQFF. DNA of the CDR3: TGTGCCAGCAGTTTATCAGGGGGTACCTACAATGAGCAGTTCTTC.

The chain uses TRBV5-1 and TRBJ1-2; 8 positions agree with TRBD1. Germline trimming cut 0 bases from V and 5 bases from J; bases unmatched to any gene: 12. Germline assignment: CDR1 SGHRS and CDR2 YFSETQ. This CDR3 contains 17 residues. In nucleotides, the CDR3 is TGCGCCAGCAGCTTGGAGGGGACAGGTCTTTCCATTTATGGCTACACCTTC. Its protein is CASSLEGTGLSIYGYTF.

V gene TRBV7-9 combines with J gene TRBJ1-5; D is uncertain. The length of the CDR3 is 12 residues. Trimming removed 1 base from V and 7 bases from J, with 5 bases in between. CDR1 SEHNR and CDR2 FQNEAQ come from the germline V gene (reference sequence). CDR3 in DNA: TGTGCCAGCAGCTTAGGTATGCAGCCCCAGCATTTT. Translated, it gives CASSLGMQPQHF.

CDR3 sequence: CASRIGTATGELFF. In nucleotides, the CDR3 is TGTGCCAGCAGAATCGGGACAGCCACCGGGGAGCTGTTTTTT. The J gene is TRBJ2-2, the V gene TRBV27; 7 bases map to TRBD1. Germline V gene lookup returns CDR1 MNHEY and CDR2 SMNVEV (reference sequence). V trimming: 6 bases; J trimming: 4 bases; junction bases outside the gene matches: 5. This CDR3 is built from 14 residues.

The chain recombines TRBV9 with TRBJ2-1; 9 bases line up with TRBD2. V lost 0 bases, J lost 4 bases, and 5 bases stayed unmatched. Germline CDR1 reads SGDLS; CDR2 reads YYNGEE. The CDR3 totals 16 residues. Here the CDR3 DNA reads TGTGCCAGCAGCGTAGGTGGTAGCGGGGGATACAATGAGCAGTTCTTC. Its translation: CASSVGGSGGYNEQFF. The full variable domain, rest sourced from reference TRBV9 and TRBJ2-1, is DSGVTQTPKHLITATGQRVTLRCSPRSGDLSVYWYQQSLDQGLQFLIQYYNGEERAKGNILERFSAQQFPDLHSELNLSSLELGDSALYFCASSVGGSGGYNEQFFGPGTRLTVL.

The chain carries TRBV29-1 and TRBJ1-1; D is undetermined. Trimming left V 6 bases short and J 4 bases short, with 9 bases between. The germline CDR1 and CDR2 sequences are SQVTM and ANQGSEA. CDR3 length: 11 amino acids. The CDR3, as DNA: TGCAGCGTGAGGGTGGGCACTGAAGCTTTCTTT. Translation gives CSVRVGTEAFF.

The genes are TRBV6-5 and TRBJ2-1; possible D gene TRBD2, 6 bases. CDR1 MNHEY and CDR2 SVGAGI come from the germline V gene. Trimming removed 4 bases from V and 7 bases from J, with 20 bases in between. The CDR3 extends over 16 amino acids. Here the CDR3 DNA reads TGTGCCAGCAGTTCCTTAGGAGGGTTCCCTATAAATGAGCAGTTCTTC. Translating it yields CASSSLGGFPINEQFF.

This chain connects TRBV11-2 to TRBJ2-5; no clear D gene. From germline, CDR1 is SGHAT and CDR2 FQNNGV. V was trimmed by 4 bases and J by 5 bases, leaving 8 bases between them. The CDR3 is 12 amino acids. CDR3 sequence: CASSSRRETQYF. In DNA, the CDR3 is TGTGCCAGCAGCTCGAGGCGGGAGACCCAGTACTTC.

The sample holds one count of this clone. This chain links TRBV5-5 with TRBJ1-5, with 11 bases identical to TRBD1. This CDR3 spans 16 amino acids. Germline V CDR1 and CDR2: SGHKS, YYEKEE (reference sequence). Unmatched junction bases numbered 11, after V lost 5 bases and J lost 7 bases. CDR3 residues: CASSPVTGTGGQPQHF. For the CDR3, the DNA is TGTGCCAGCAGTCCCGTAACCGGGACAGGGGGACAGCCCCAGCATTTT.

CDR3 amino acids: CASSLVIANTGELFF. The CDR3 DNA reads TGTGCCAGCAGCTTGGTGATAGCGAACACCGGGGAGCTGTTTTTT. The chain combines TRBV11-2 with TRBJ2-2; unclear D gene. With 3 bases removed from V and 0 bases from J, the gap between germline ends came to 8 bases. The CDR3 extends over 15 amino acids. The germline V gene has CDR1 SGHAT and CDR2 FQNNGV.